A single sample is the source of the 30 T cell receptor beta chains below, sequenced in a study of T cell changes during pregnancy in multiple sclerosis. The data were produced by immunoSEQ multiplex PCR, yet TCRdb's version contains in-frame clones alone and is incomplete. The sample records 70,000 to 95,000 clones, just over 90% being singletons. Specimen: peripheral blood, collected after pregnancy. Every receptor here comes from a female donor in good health, enrolled as a control in a pregnancy study.

This sequence joins TRBV11-2 and TRBJ2-7, with a possible D match to TRBD1 (5 bases). Germline CDR1 SGHAT, CDR2 FQNNGV. The CDR3 runs 12 residues. V was trimmed by 5 bases and J by 4 bases, leaving 9 bases between them. The DNA for the CDR3 is TGTGCCAGCAGCAATCAGGGTTACGAGCAGTACTTC. It is translated as CASSNQGYEQYF.

The rearrangement joins TRBV11-2 to TRBJ2-2, with D hard to call. This CDR3 spans 14 amino acids. Germline CDR1 and CDR2: SGHAT and FQNNGV. The V end was cut by 5 bases, the J end by 1 base, with 8 bases between. CDR3 sequence reads: CASSPLRNTGELFF. As DNA, the CDR3 is TGTGCCAGCAGCCCCCTTCGGAACACCGGGGAGCTGTTTTTT.

The rearrangement links TRBV5-6 to TRBJ2-1; 7 positions match TRBD1. J lost 3 bases, V lost 0 bases, and 9 bases had no gene match. Germline V gives CDR1 SGHDT, CDR2 YYEEEE. The CDR3 extends over 17 amino acids. CDR3 protein: CASSLGGRGNFYNEQFF. The CDR3 nucleotides are TGTGCCAGCAGCTTGGGGGGCAGGGGGAATTTCTACAATGAGCAGTTCTTC.

This sequence joins TRBV9 and TRBJ1-1; D is undetermined. The CDR3 extends over 13 amino acids. With 1 base removed from V and 1 base from J, the gap between germline ends came to 5 bases. Germline V gene sequence: CDR1 SGDLS, CDR2 YYNGEE. The CDR3 coding sequence is TGTGCCAGCAGCGTATCGTGGAACACTGAAGCTTTCTTT. This gives the protein CASSVSWNTEAFF.

Of note for this clone: The sample has other DNA sequences that encode this CDR3 too. The V and J genes are TRBV28 and TRBJ2-7; D unclear. This CDR3 region has 11 residues. Trimming took off 6 bases at V and 2 bases at J, with 5 bases between the two ends. Germline loops: CDR1 MDHEN, CDR2 SYDVKM. CDR3 DNA sequence: TGTGCCAGCAGCCCTGCCTACGAGCAGTACTTC. This translates into CASSPAYEQYF.

The chain recombines TRBV10-3 with TRBJ2-7, with D perhaps TRBD1 (5 bases). The V end was cut by 1 base, the J end by 2 bases, with 12 bases between. Germline loops: CDR1 ENHRY, CDR2 SYGVKD. This CDR3 region has 15 residues. CDR3 DNA sequence: TGTGCCATCAGTGAGTTGGTCAGGGCCCCCTACGAGCAGTACTTC. This encodes CAISELVRAPYEQYF.

The gene calls are TRBV7-2 and TRBJ2-1; 7 bases map to TRBD1. The CDR3 loop spans 16 amino acids. Germline lookup yields CDR1 SGHTA and CDR2 FQGNSA. V shed 2 bases and J 2 bases; nucleotides not matched to a gene: 6. This CDR3 is CASSLSTGYPYNEQFF. In DNA, the CDR3 is TGTGCCAGCAGCTTATCGACAGGGTACCCCTACAATGAGCAGTTCTTC.

This chain links TRBV9 with TRBJ2-5, with TRBD2 identical over 8 bases. The junction had 9 bases not matched to a gene; V was cut back by 3 bases and J by 2 bases. This CDR3 is built from 16 residues. CDR1 and CDR2 (germline): SGDLS, YYNGEE. For the CDR3, the DNA is TGTGCCAGCAGCGCCGGGGCTAGCGGGTGGCAAGAGACCCAGTACTTC. Protein sequence: CASSAGASGWQETQYF.

The chain couples TRBV5-6 to TRBJ1-2; tentative D call: TRBD1 (5 bases). Germline CDR1 and CDR2: SGHDT and YYEEEE. This CDR3 spans 16 amino acids. V lost 4 bases and J 5 bases, leaving 21 bases between the germline ends. CDR3 DNA: TGTGCCAGCAGCCTATCTACCGGGGGGAACTTATATGGCTACACCTTC. Its protein product is CASSLSTGGNLYGYTF.

This chain joins TRBV5-1 and TRBJ1-1; perhaps TRBD1 as D (6 bases). Trimming cost V 4 bases and J 8 bases, with 18 bases left between them. CDR1 SGHRS and CDR2 YFSETQ come from the germline V gene. There are 14 residues in the CDR3. The CDR3 DNA reads as TGCGCCAGCAGCCCCCTAAGGGGGGGCCTGGAAGCTTTCTTT. The encoded protein is CASSPLRGGLEAFF. The whole variable domain, remainder taken from reference TRBV5-1 and TRBJ1-1, is KAGVTQTPRYLIKTRGQQVTLSCSPISGHRSVSWYQQTPGQGLQFLFEYFSETQRNKGNFPGRFSGRQFSNSRSEMNVSTLELGDSALYLCASSPLRGGLEAFFGQGTRLTVV.

The genes are TRBV5-1 and TRBJ2-1; tentatively, D is TRBD2 (6 bases). This CDR3 region has 15 residues. Deletions cut 5 bases from V and 0 bases from J, with 12 bases between. Germline loops: CDR1 SGHRS, CDR2 YFSETQ. The CDR3 loop is CASSSGLVSYNEQFF. CDR3 nucleotide sequence: TGCGCCAGCAGTTCGGGACTTGTCTCCTACAATGAGCAGTTCTTC.

The J gene is TRBJ2-2, the V gene TRBV7-8; 7 nucleotides match TRBD2. Germline V lookup: CDR1 SGHVS, CDR2 FQNEAQ. The CDR3 extends over 17 amino acids. V shed 3 bases and J 4 bases; nucleotides not matched to a gene: 11. CDR3 nucleotide sequence: TGTGCCAGCAGCTTCCAGTTCGGCGGGAGAGGCACCGGGGAGCTGTTTTTT. Its protein is CASSFQFGGRGTGELFF.

This clone is a singleton in its sample. The chain joins TRBV10-3 to TRBJ2-3; 7 bases map to TRBD2. Germline V lookup: CDR1 ENHRY, CDR2 SYGVKD. This CDR3 has 13 residues. V shed 9 bases, J shed 0 bases, and the junction held 3 bases outside the gene matches. CDR3 sequence: CAIGLVSTDTQYF. Written as DNA, the CDR3 is TGTGCCATTGGACTAGTCAGCACAGATACGCAGTATTTT.

This sequence joins TRBV7-9 and TRBJ2-7, with 8 bases lining up with TRBD2. Trimming took 6 bases from V and 2 from J; bases not matched to a gene: 12. The CDR3 totals 16 residues. Germline V gene data show CDR1 as SEHNR and CDR2 as FQNEAQ (reference sequence). In DNA, the CDR3 is TGTGCCAGCAGTTCAAGCGGGGGTCCCGGGACCTACGAGCAGTACTTC. Translation: CASSSSGGPGTYEQYF.

This clone was picked up one time. The chain carries TRBV7-2 and TRBJ2-7; D is undetermined. The CDR3 contains 13 residues. Germline-derived CDR1 and CDR2 are SGHTA and FQGNSA. The V and J ends lost 3 bases and 5 bases respectively, with 11 bases between them. CDR3 residues: CASSFPGRDEQYF. In nucleotides, the CDR3 is TGTGCCAGCAGCTTCCCTGGTCGGGACGAGCAGTACTTC.

This clone was counted a single time. The chain is built from TRBV5-8 and TRBJ1-2; no reliable D call. Germline CDR1 reads SGHTS; CDR2 reads YDEGEE. V lost 0 bases and J lost 7, with 16 bases in between. There are 15 residues in the CDR3. CDR3 loop: CASSLDRSSRFGYTF. The CDR3 nucleotides read TGTGCCAGCAGCTTGGACCGGTCGAGTAGATTTGGCTACACCTTC.

The chain carries TRBV19 and TRBJ1-1; 11 bases fit TRBD1. CDR3 size: 15 residues. Germline CDR1 reads LNHDA; CDR2 reads SQIVND (reference sequence). The junction had 9 bases not matched to a gene; V was cut back by 6 bases and J by 6 bases. The DNA of the CDR3 is TGTGCCAGTAGGGGGGACAGGGGGAAGATCGCTGAAGCTTTCTTT. Its protein is CASRGDRGKIAEAFF. Looking up the rest from reference TRBV19 and TRBJ1-1 gives the full variable domain: DGGITQSPKYLFRKEGQNVTLSCEQNLNHDAMYWYRQDPGQGLRLIYYSQIVNDFQKGDIAEGYSVSREKKESFPLTVTSAQKNPTAFYLCASRGDRGKIAEAFFGQGTRLTVV.

CDR3 in amino acids: CASSVAVGRGDNEQFF. CDR3 coding DNA: TGTGCCAGCAGCGTAGCGGTGGGGCGGGGGGACAATGAGCAGTTCTTC. The V call is TRBV9, the J call TRBJ2-1, with 8 bases that match TRBD2. Trimming took 0 bases from V and 5 from J; bases not matched to a gene: 7. Germline CDR1 SGDLS, CDR2 YYNGEE. The CDR3 is 16 amino acids.

This chain uses TRBV7-9 with TRBJ2-7, with 11 bases that match TRBD1. The ends lost 4 bases at V and 5 bases at J; junction bases unmatched: 7. The CDR3 has 15 residues. Germline CDR1 is SEHNR and CDR2 is FQNEAQ (reference sequence). The CDR3 loop reads CASSSTGTGGDEQYF. The DNA for the CDR3 is TGTGCCAGCAGCTCTACCGGGACAGGGGGAGACGAGCAGTACTTC.

The chain joins TRBV28 to TRBJ2-1; 9 nucleotides agree with TRBD2. The V gene end was trimmed by 6 bases and the J gene end by 2 bases; junction bases not matched to a gene: 20. The CDR3 spans 20 residues. CDR1 and CDR2 (germline): MDHEN, SYDVKM. DNA of the CDR3: TGTGCCAGCAGGGGGGGACGTTTCGGCGGGAGGGTGATAGCCTACAATGAGCAGTTCTTC. Amino acid sequence: CASRGGRFGGRVIAYNEQFF.

This clone was picked up one time. In the same sample, other DNA sequences code for this CDR3. This chain connects TRBV11-2 to TRBJ2-2, with 8 bases identical to TRBD2. CDR3 length: 16 amino acids. Germline V gives CDR1 SGHAT, CDR2 FQNNGV. The V segment lost 1 base and the J segment 2 bases; nucleotides outside the gene matches: 3. This chain's CDR3 is CASSLGLAGNTGELFF. The CDR3 DNA reads as TGTGCCAGCAGCTTAGGGCTAGCGGGTAACACCGGGGAGCTGTTTTTT.

The chain recombines TRBV5-1 with TRBJ1-2; 9 positions agree with TRBD1. Germline CDR1 is SGHRS and CDR2 is YFSETQ. This CDR3 contains 15 residues. The junction had 8 bases not matched to a gene; V was cut back by 0 bases and J by 8 bases. The CDR3: CASSLAGTGLKGYTF. DNA for the CDR3: TGCGCCAGCAGCTTGGCGGGGACAGGGTTAAAGGGCTACACCTTC. The variable domain in full, completed from reference TRBV5-1 and TRBJ1-2, reads KAGVTQTPRYLIKTRGQQVTLSCSPISGHRSVSWYQQTPGQGLQFLFEYFSETQRNKGNFPGRFSGRQFSNSRSEMNVSTLELGDSALYLCASSLAGTGLKGYTFGSGTRLTVV.

The chain combines TRBV30 with TRBJ2-1; D not certain. Germline-derived CDR1 and CDR2 are GTSNPN and SVGIG (reference sequence). Between the trimmed V and J ends, which lost 4 bases and 4 bases, there was a span of 8 bases. The CDR3 length is 12 residues. The CDR3 is CAWNSVYNEQFF. The CDR3, as DNA: TGTGCCTGGAACAGTGTTTACAATGAGCAGTTCTTC.

This chain links TRBV2 with TRBJ2-3; 11 positions match TRBD2. The CDR3 totals 15 residues. The trim removed 8 bases at V and 4 bases at J, leaving 8 bases unmatched. Germline CDR1 is SNHLY and CDR2 is FYNNEI. This CDR3 reads CASSFSGGAADTQYF. The CDR3, as DNA: TGTGCCAGCTCTTTTAGCGGGGGGGCCGCAGATACGCAGTATTTT.

The V call is TRBV28, the J call TRBJ2-7, with D perhaps TRBD2 (6 bases). The ends were cut back, 6 bases at V and 7 bases at J, with 13 bases in the middle. Germline V CDR1 and CDR2: MDHEN, SYDVKM. This CDR3 comprises 12 residues. The CDR3 here is CASRNTGGEQYF. The CDR3 bases are TGTGCCAGCAGGAACACCGGGGGTGAGCAGTACTTC.

V and J are TRBV7-9 and TRBJ2-7, with TRBD1 matching over 7 bases. The CDR3 contains 18 residues. The germline V gene has CDR1 SEHNR and CDR2 FQNEAQ (reference sequence). V was pared by 0 bases and J by 3 bases, with 14 bases of the junction left unmatched. The CDR3: CASSLASHLGTEVYEQYF. The CDR3 DNA sequence: TGTGCCAGCAGCTTAGCTTCGCACCTCGGGACAGAGGTCTACGAGCAGTACTTC. The full variable domain, with the rest looked up from reference TRBV7-9 and TRBJ2-7, is DTGVSQNPRHKITKRGQNVTFRCDPISEHNRLYWYRQTLGQGPEFLTYFQNEAQLEKSRLLSDRFSAERPKGSFSTLEIQRTEQGDSAMYLCASSLASHLGTEVYEQYFGPGTRLTVT.

This sequence joins TRBV14 and TRBJ2-7; the match to TRBD1 covers 8 bases. CDR1 SGHDN and CDR2 FVKESK come from the germline V gene. V was clipped by 0 bases and J by 6 bases; unmatched bases: 13. The CDR3 has 17 residues. CDR3 nucleotides: TGTGCCAGCAGCCAAGATCGTACGGGACAGGCCGGGGGCGAGCAGTACTTC. It yields the protein CASSQDRTGQAGGEQYF.

The chain couples TRBV11-2 to TRBJ2-6, with TRBD2 matching 12 bases. Germline V CDR1 and CDR2: SGHAT, FQNNGV. CDR3 length: 15 residues. V was clipped by 5 bases and J by 5 bases; unmatched bases: 1. The CDR3 sequence is CASSLAGGRANVLTF. CDR3 sequence (DNA): TGTGCCAGCAGCCTAGCGGGGGGGAGGGCCAACGTCCTGACTTTC.

The rearrangement joins TRBV7-2 to TRBJ2-5; D gene unclear. Trimming pared 3 bases from V and 5 bases from J, leaving 4 bases between. Germline lookup yields CDR1 SGHTA and CDR2 FQGNSA. The CDR3 extends over 11 amino acids. As DNA, the CDR3 is TGTGCCAGCAGCTTTCGGGAGACCCAGTACTTC. Protein: CASSFRETQYF.

The CDR3: CASSQGDIANTGELFF. The DNA for the CDR3 is TGTGCCAGCTCACAAGGGGACATCGCGAACACCGGGGAGCTGTTTTTT. This rearrangement joins TRBV18 to TRBJ2-2; the D gene is possibly TRBD1 (6 bases). Per germline, CDR1 KGHSH and CDR2 LQKENI. Trimming took off 4 bases at V and 0 bases at J, with 12 bases between the two ends. The length of the CDR3 is 16 residues.